This T cell receptor (beta chain) emerged from a study of T cells in Graves' hyperthyroidism and ophthalmopathy. CDR1 SGDLS and CDR2 YYNGEE come from the germline V gene. Trimming took off 4 bases at V and 0 bases at J, with 11 bases between the two ends. The CDR3 covers 14 residues. General observations from the study: Appearing also in blood were most of the thyroid clonotypes expanded above 0.001.

This clonotype was recorded at least ten times. Antigen: not known. Amplified TCR beta CDR3 regions came from RNA transcripts. Primed by the HTBI set, a first-round RT-PCR was run on the TCR CDR3. A single record per CDR3 protein comes from TCRdb applying MiXCR to the multiplex PCR reads. Seen here are fewer than 650,000 distinct CDR3 sequences, 46% observed once, and the top ten hold about 45%. The sequenced material came from peripheral blood or thyroid tissue (not recorded which). The chain combines TRBV9 with TRBJ2-7; a possible D gene is TRBD2 (6 bases). The receptor comes from an adult woman with Graves' disease, either hyperthyroidism or ophthalmopathy (not recorded which). This chain's CDR3 is CASSKTSTSYEQYF. The CDR3, as DNA: TGTGCCAGCAGCAAAACTAGCACCTCCTACGAGCAGTACTTC.